Following are 23 T cell receptor beta chains from one sample sequenced in a study of chemoradiotherapy in HPV16-positive cancers (dated 2022 in TCRdb). Libraries were constructed by the immunoSEQ multiplex PCR assay. Not all clones reach the TCRdb copy of this immuneACCESS table, which keeps in-frame sequences only. Checked studies attribute under half of the gap to unresolved V genes and leave the rest unexplained. The sample yields more than 9,500 clones; around 85% were counted once. The ten largest clones add up to less than 3.5% of the sample. The material sequenced was blood, taken from a patient who underwent chemoradiotherapy. These receptors came from a human donor with HPV-associated anogenital cancer.

This chain joins TRBV7-2 and TRBJ1-2, with D unresolved. This CDR3 contains 12 residues. Trimming cost V 5 bases and J 9 bases, with 13 bases left between them. Germline V gene data show CDR1 as SGHTA and CDR2 as FQGNSA. The CDR3 protein is CASSTVSWSYTF. The CDR3 nucleotides are TGTGCCAGCAGCACGGTTTCCTGGAGCTACACCTTC. Supplemented by reference TRBV7-2 and TRBJ1-2, the full variable domain reads GAGVSQSPSNKVTEKGKDVELRCDPISGHTALYWYRQSLGQGLEFLIYFQGNSAPDKSGLPSDRFSAERTGGSVSTLTIQRTQQEDSAVYLCASSTVSWSYTFGSGTRLTVV.

This sequence joins TRBV6-1 and TRBJ2-1, with D perhaps assigned TRBD1 or TRBD2 (5 bases each). Germline CDR1 and CDR2: MNHNS and SASEGT. The CDR3 has 16 residues. Trimming shortened V by 4 bases and J by 0 bases, and 13 bases separated the two germline ends. In DNA, the CDR3 is TGTGCCAGCAGTGGGGGGACGGGGAGCTCCTACAATGAGCAGTTCTTC. The encoded protein is CASSGGTGSSYNEQFF.

This chain joins TRBV6-5 and TRBJ2-6, with unresolved D. Germline values: CDR1 MNHEY, CDR2 SVGAGI. V was trimmed by 2 bases and J by 0 bases, leaving 5 bases between them. CDR3 length equals 15 residues. The CDR3: CASSYVSSGANVLTF. CDR3 nucleotides: TGTGCCAGCAGTTACGTGAGCTCTGGGGCCAACGTCCTGACTTTC.

The chain recombines TRBV6-5 with TRBJ1-6; D gene uncertain. CDR3 length equals 14 residues. V lost 0 bases, J lost 8 bases, and 8 bases lay in between. CDR1 is MNHEY, CDR2 SVGAGI, per germline. In nucleotides, the CDR3 is TGTGCCAGCAGTTACTCGAGGGCGGATTCACCCCTCCACTTT. Its translation is CASSYSRADSPLHF.

The genes are TRBV5-1 and TRBJ2-5, with a weak D call TRBD2 (7 bases). Germline V gene data show CDR1 as SGHRS and CDR2 as YFSETQ. Trimming took off 2 bases at V and 2 bases at J, with 16 bases between the two ends. The CDR3 spans 16 residues. In DNA form, the CDR3 reads TGCGCCAGCAGCTTCGGTGGCGGGGGCCCACAAGAGACCCAGTACTTC. It translates to CASSFGGGGPQETQYF.

The V gene is TRBV19, the J gene TRBJ2-2; maybe TRBD2 (7 bases). Germline loops: CDR1 LNHDA, CDR2 SQIVND (reference sequence). V was trimmed by 3 bases and J by 1 base, leaving 12 bases between them. The CDR3 spans 16 residues. CDR3 bases: TGTGCCAGTAGTATCGGGGGCGGGGGGAACACCGGGGAGCTGTTTTTT. Its translation: CASSIGGGGNTGELFF. Full variable domain (remainder filled in from reference TRBV19 and TRBJ2-2): DGGITQSPKYLFRKEGQNVTLSCEQNLNHDAMYWYRQDPGQGLRLIYYSQIVNDFQKGDIAEGYSVSREKKESFPLTVTSAQKNPTAFYLCASSIGGGGNTGELFFGEGSRLTVL.

The chain employs TRBV7-6 and TRBJ2-1; 8 bases match TRBD1. Trimming at V came to 2 bases and at J to 0 bases, leaving 3 bases not matched to a gene. The CDR3 has 16 amino acids. CDR1 SGHVS and CDR2 FNYEAQ come from the germline V gene. The CDR3 DNA is TGTGCCAGCAGCTTAACCGGACAGGGCTCCTACAATGAGCAGTTCTTC. Residues: CASSLTGQGSYNEQFF.

This clone has more than one count but fewer than ten. The gene calls are TRBV7-9 and TRBJ1-6; 10 nucleotides match TRBD1. This CDR3 spans 16 amino acids. In germline, CDR1 is SEHNR, CDR2 FQNEAQ (reference sequence). The junction had 10 bases not matched to a gene; V was cut back by 4 bases and J by 10 bases. The CDR3 DNA reads as TGTGCCAGCAGCTCCACCGACAGGGGGCTGGGATCACCCCTCCACTTT. This sequence encodes CASSSTDRGLGSPLHF.

This chain connects TRBV11-1 to TRBJ1-1; D not certain. Germline V CDR1 and CDR2: SGHAT, FQDESV (reference sequence). V lost 5 bases to trimming and J lost 1 base, with 8 bases between them. This CDR3 has 13 amino acids. The CDR3 bases are TGTGCCAGCAGCCCAACAGAGAACACTGAAGCTTTCTTT. Its translation: CASSPTENTEAFF.

The gene calls are TRBV6-5 and TRBJ2-1; TRBD1 aligns across 8 bases. The CDR3 totals 15 residues. Germline CDR1 is MNHEY and CDR2 is SVGAGI. V lost 5 bases to trimming and J lost 0 bases; unmatched junction nucleotides: 3. The DNA for the CDR3 is TGTGCCAGCAGTAAGGACAGGGCCTCCTACAATGAGCAGTTCTTC. This sequence encodes CASSKDRASYNEQFF.

The J gene is TRBJ1-3, the V gene TRBV5-3; D remains unclear. TRBV5-3 is labeled an ORF, and its function is uncertain. V gave up 4 bases and J gave up 0 bases, with 8 bases separating them. CDR3 length: 14 residues. The CDR3 nucleotides read TGTGCCAGAAGCCTATACACCTCTGGAAACACCATATATTTT. This translates into CARSLYTSGNTIYF.

The rearrangement joins TRBV10-3 to TRBJ1-1; a weak D match, TRBD1 (5 bases). V lost 6 bases to trimming and J lost 0 bases, with 5 bases between them. The CDR3 sequence is 12 residues long. Germline CDR1 and CDR2: ENHRY and SYGVKD. The CDR3 DNA sequence: TGTGCCATCAGGGACATGAACACTGAAGCTTTCTTT. Its translation is CAIRDMNTEAFF.

V is TRBV20-1 and J is TRBJ2-7; the D gene is possibly TRBD2 (6 bases). The CDR3 extends over 11 amino acids. Per the germline V gene, CDR1 is DFQATT and CDR2 is SNEGSKA (reference sequence). Trimming took off 2 bases at V and 4 bases at J, with 6 bases between the two ends. CDR3 nucleotide sequence: TGCAGTGCTAGACGGGAGTACGAGCAGTACTTC. It codes for CSARREYEQYF.

The chain couples TRBV15 to TRBJ2-1; unclear D gene. This CDR3 has 14 amino acids. Germline V gene sequence: CDR1 LNHNV, CDR2 YYDKDF (reference sequence). Trimming removed 0 bases at V and 15 bases at J, with 18 bases between. The DNA of the CDR3 is TGTGCCACCAGCAGAGATTACTCGGTATTAGACTTGTTCTTC. Translating it yields CATSRDYSVLDLFF.

The gene calls are TRBV6-5 and TRBJ1-1, with a weak D call TRBD1 (5 bases). Trimming removed 0 bases at V and 3 bases at J, with 11 bases between. Looked up from germline, CDR1 is MNHEY and CDR2 is SVGAGI. The length of the CDR3 is 15 residues. The CDR3 DNA reads as TGTGCCAGCAGTTACTCGACGGGGCAGTACACTGAAGCTTTCTTT. Its translation: CASSYSTGQYTEAFF.

This rearrangement joins TRBV11-2 to TRBJ2-7; possibly TRBD1 for D (8 bases). Germline assignment: CDR1 SGHAT and CDR2 FQNNGV. The CDR3 has 17 residues. V lost 5 bases, J lost 2 bases, and 22 bases lay in between. The CDR3 region is CASSPLNRGRGAYEQYF. The DNA of the CDR3 is TGTGCCAGCAGCCCCTTAAACAGGGGGAGGGGGGCCTACGAGCAGTACTTC. Full variable domain (outside the CDR3, taken from reference TRBV11-2 and TRBJ2-7): EAGVAQSPRYKIIEKRQSVAFWCNPISGHATLYWYQQILGQGPKLLIQFQNNGVVDDSQLPKDRFSAERLKGVDSTLKIQPAKLEDSAVYLCASSPLNRGRGAYEQYFGPGTRLTVT.

The chain is built from TRBV5-1 and TRBJ2-7; D unclear. The germline V and J ends were trimmed by 5 bases and 0 bases, with 12 bases remaining between them. CDR3 size: 14 residues. CDR1 is SGHRS, CDR2 YFSETQ, per germline. This chain's CDR3 is CASSVDGLSYEQYF. In nucleotides, the CDR3 is TGCGCCAGCAGTGTGGACGGTCTCTCCTACGAGCAGTACTTC.

V gene TRBV19 combines with J gene TRBJ1-4, with no clear D. Trimming shortened V by 5 bases and J by 8 bases, and 15 bases separated the two germline ends. Germline V gene sequence: CDR1 LNHDA, CDR2 SQIVND (reference sequence). The CDR3 loop spans 14 amino acids. The DNA for the CDR3 is TGTGCCAGTAGTGTCCTAAGCGAGGGAGAAAAACTGTTTTTT. It specifies CASSVLSEGEKLFF.

The gene calls are TRBV12-5 and TRBJ2-1; D is ambiguous. The V gene lost 2 bases and the J gene lost 7 bases, with 6 bases spanning the gap. This CDR3 comprises 12 residues. The germline V gene has CDR1 LGHNT and CDR2 FRNRAP. CDR3 sequence: CASGLTGNEQFF. For the CDR3, the DNA is TGTGCTAGTGGTTTGACCGGGAATGAGCAGTTCTTC.

V gene TRBV2 combines with J gene TRBJ1-3; 10 bases map to TRBD1. CDR1 and CDR2 (germline): SNHLY, FYNNEI. The CDR3 is 17 residues long. J was trimmed by 2 bases and V by 0 bases; bases with no gene match: 4. CDR3 DNA: TGTGCCAGCAGTGAAGCTCCGGGACAGGGGCCTGGAAACACCATATATTTT. Protein sequence: CASSEAPGQGPGNTIYF.

This chain connects TRBV7-9 to TRBJ2-1, with D uncertain. The CDR3 contains 12 residues. Trimming cost V 5 bases and J 5 bases, with 7 bases left between them. Germline-derived CDR1 and CDR2 are SEHNR and FQNEAQ (reference sequence). The CDR3 nucleotides are TGTGCCAGCAGCGCAGGTAACAATGAGCAGTTCTTC. It codes for CASSAGNNEQFF.

The genes are TRBV2 and TRBJ2-6; D is undetermined. Germline values: CDR1 SNHLY, CDR2 FYNNEI. The V end was cut by 4 bases, the J end by 3 bases, with 7 bases between. The CDR3 contains 14 residues. For the CDR3, the DNA is TGTGCCAGCAGTGTGGAAGGTGGGGCCAACGTCCTGACTTTC. Its translation: CASSVEGGANVLTF.

This chain connects TRBV5-6 to TRBJ2-7, with D possibly TRBD1 on 7 matching bases. The germline V and J ends were trimmed by 4 bases and 2 bases, with 16 bases remaining between them. Germline-derived CDR1 and CDR2 are SGHDT and YYEEEE. CDR3 length equals 15 residues. The CDR3 sequence is CASSPDFRGAYEQYF. The CDR3 DNA sequence: TGTGCCAGCAGCCCGGATTTCAGGGGGGCCTACGAGCAGTACTTC.